This TCR beta chain originates from a study of blood T cell repertoires in COVID-19. For the study at large: The United States, Italy and Spain provided the acute and convalescent COVID-19 samples. PBMCs, B-cell-depleted T cells, or T cells provided the cDNA or gDNA that made up the material.

V lost 1 base to trimming and J lost 1 base; unmatched junction nucleotides: 2. CDR1 and CDR2 (germline): SGDLS, YYNGEE. The CDR3 spans 15 residues. Methods used by the authors: Estimation of nucleated cell counts was performed using reference gene primer amplification. Clones were read by immunoSEQ multiplex PCR, and TCRdb kept only the in-frame ones, dropping some. V, J and clone size reflect that table, while D and trimming were determined from the DNA. The table records about 100,000 clones, 80% of them present only once. Sequenced input: peripheral blood. The chain couples TRBV9 to TRBJ2-5, with 9 bases that match TRBD2. The TCR was taken from a man between 70 and 80 years old with active or convalescent COVID-19. CDR3 residues: CASSVRGGAQETQYF. The CDR3, as DNA: TGTGCCAGCAGCGTACGCGGGGGGGCCCAAGAGACCCAGTACTTC.